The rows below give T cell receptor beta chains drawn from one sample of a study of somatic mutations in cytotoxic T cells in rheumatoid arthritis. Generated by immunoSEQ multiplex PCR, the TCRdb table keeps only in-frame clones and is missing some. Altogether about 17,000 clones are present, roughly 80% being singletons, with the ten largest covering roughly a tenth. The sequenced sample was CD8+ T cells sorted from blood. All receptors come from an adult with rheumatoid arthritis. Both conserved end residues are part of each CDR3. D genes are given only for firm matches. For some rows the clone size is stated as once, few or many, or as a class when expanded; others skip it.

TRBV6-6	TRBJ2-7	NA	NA	TGTGCCAGCAGTTACAAGGGTTGGTCAAACTACGAGCAGTACTTC	CASSYKGWSNYEQYF
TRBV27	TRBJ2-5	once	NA	TGTGCCAGCAGTTTCGGTTTCCAGGCGCGGGTACCCCAGTACTTC	CASSFGFQARVPQYF
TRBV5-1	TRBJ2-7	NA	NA	TGCGCCAGCAGCTTGGCCGGGACCCTAGTATTGGAGCAGTACTTC	CASSLAGTLVLEQYF
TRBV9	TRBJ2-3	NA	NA	TGTGCCAGCAGCGTAGGGGGTGAGGGTGCAGATACGCAGTATTTT	CASSVGGEGADTQYF
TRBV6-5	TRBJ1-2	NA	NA	TGTGCCAGCAGTTACTCGACCTTTCAAGACGGCTACACCTTC	CASSYSTFQDGYTF
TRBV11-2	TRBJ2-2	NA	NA	TGTGCCAGCAGCTCCATGGACAGTTCCACCGGGGAGCTGTTTTTT	CASSSMDSSTGELFF
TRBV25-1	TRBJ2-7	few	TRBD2	TGTGCCAGCAGTGAGGGAGGGACCGAGCAGTACTTC	CASSEGGTEQYF
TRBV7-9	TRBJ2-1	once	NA	TGTGCCAGCAGCTTAGTGGGGGCCGACAATGAGCAGTTCTTC	CASSLVGADNEQFF
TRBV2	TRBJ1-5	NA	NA	TGTGCCAGCAGTGAGGAAGGGATTCAGGCCCAGCATTTT	CASSEEGIQAQHF
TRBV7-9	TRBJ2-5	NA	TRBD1	TGTGCCAGCAGCTCCAAGGACAGGGGTGAAGAGACCCAGTACTTC	CASSSKDRGEETQYF
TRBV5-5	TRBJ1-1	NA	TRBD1	TGTGCCAGCAGCTTGGCCGGACAGGGCGGGGACACTGAAGCTTTCTTT	CASSLAGQGGDTEAFF
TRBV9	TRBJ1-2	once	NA	TGTGCCAGCAATCATAAGGGGACACCCTATGGCTACACCTTC	CASNHKGTPYGYTF
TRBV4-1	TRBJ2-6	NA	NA	TGCGCCAGCAGCCAAACGCAGGGGTCTGGGGCCAACGTCCTGACTTTC	CASSQTQGSGANVLTF
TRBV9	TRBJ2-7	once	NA	TGTGCCAGCAGCGTAGGTTTCGGGGGCAGAGCTAACGAGCAGTACTTC	CASSVGFGGRANEQYF
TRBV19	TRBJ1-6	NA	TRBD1	TGTGCCAGTAGTTCACAGGGGAATAATTCACCCCTCCACTTT	CASSSQGNNSPLHF
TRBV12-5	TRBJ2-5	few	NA	TGTGCTAGTGGCCCCGGCGCGACCCAGTACTTC	CASGPGATQYF
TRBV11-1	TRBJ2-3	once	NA	TGTGCCAGCAGCCTACGAAGAGGCGGGCGGAGTAGCACAGATACGCAGTATTTT	CASSLRRGGRSSTDTQYF
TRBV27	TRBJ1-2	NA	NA	TGTGCCAGCCTCCCTAGGGCCCCCGGGGGTGGCTACACCTTC	CASLPRAPGGGYTF
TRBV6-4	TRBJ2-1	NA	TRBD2	TGTGCCAGCAGTGACGACATAGCGGGGGGGCACAATGAGCAGTTCTTC	CASSDDIAGGHNEQFF
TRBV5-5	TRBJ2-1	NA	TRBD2	TGTGCCAGCAGCTCAGAACCGGGACTAATCAATGAGCAGTTCTTC	CASSSEPGLINEQFF
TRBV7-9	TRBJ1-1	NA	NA	TGTGCCAGCAGCTTAGCGCGTGGGACTGAAGCTTTCTTT	CASSLARGTEAFF
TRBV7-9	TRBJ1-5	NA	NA	TGTGCCAGCAGCTCTAGAACGATGGGAGATAGTAGCAATCAGCCCCAGCATTTT	CASSSRTMGDSSNQPQHF
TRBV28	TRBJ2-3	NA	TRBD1	TGTGCCAGCATTGGGACAGGGAGCGATACGCAGTATTTT	CASIGTGSDTQYF
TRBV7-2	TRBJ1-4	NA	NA	TGTGCCAGCAGCTCTGCGAAGAGGGGCGGTTCGGAAAAACTGTTTTTT	CASSSAKRGGSEKLFF
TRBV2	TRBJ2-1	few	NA	TGTGCCAGCAGCCGACGACTTAATGAGCAGTTCTTC	CASSRRLNEQFF
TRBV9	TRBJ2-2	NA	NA	TGTGCCAGCAGCGTAGCCGCGAAGCGGACAGCAACGAACACCGGGGAGCTGTTTTTT	CASSVAAKRTATNTGELFF
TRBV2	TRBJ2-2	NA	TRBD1	TGTGCCAGCAGTGACCCCCGACAGGGGCAGGTCACCGGGGAGCTGTTTTTT	CASSDPRQGQVTGELFF
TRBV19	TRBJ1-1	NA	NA	TGTGCCAGTAGTATATCTTGGGTAGGGGACAACACTGAAGCTTTCTTT	CASSISWVGDNTEAFF
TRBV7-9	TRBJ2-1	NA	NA	TGTGCCAGCAGCCAAAACTACGACAGTTACAATGAGCAGTTCTTC	CASSQNYDSYNEQFF
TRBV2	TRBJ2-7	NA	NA	TGTGCCATCGCCGGGACACGGAACACCTACGAGCAGTACTTC	CAIAGTRNTYEQYF
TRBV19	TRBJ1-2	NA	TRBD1	TGTGCCAGTAGTATATGGGATTCGACAGGGGACTATGGCTACACCTTC	CASSIWDSTGDYGYTF